The T cell receptor (beta chain) described here comes from a study of CD8+ T cells in alopecia areata. Trimming took off 5 bases at V and 3 bases at J, with 12 bases between the two ends. The CDR3 covers 14 residues. Germline loops: CDR1 SGHDN, CDR2 FVKESK. Both CD4+ and CD8+ T cells were separated by sorting PBMCs. Of note for this clone: Its specificity is unknown.

Reverse transcription of extracted RNA yielded cDNA, which provided the sequencing template. The protocol was immunoSEQ multiplex PCR, while the TCRdb copy is restricted to in-frame clones and leaves out a portion. The sample has tens of thousands of clones; 40% to 50% are singletons. Broader study findings: Sequences from scalp samples also cover resident alphabeta T cells of normal skin.

This sequence originates from a human donor with alopecia areata. V gene TRBV14 combines with J gene TRBJ2-3; the D gene is possibly TRBD2 (6 bases). Sequences were obtained from NKG2D-low CD8+ T cells sorted from blood. Here the CDR3 reads CASSRAGGTDTQYF. The CDR3 DNA is TGTGCCAGCAGCAGAGCGGGTGGGACAGATACGCAGTATTTT.